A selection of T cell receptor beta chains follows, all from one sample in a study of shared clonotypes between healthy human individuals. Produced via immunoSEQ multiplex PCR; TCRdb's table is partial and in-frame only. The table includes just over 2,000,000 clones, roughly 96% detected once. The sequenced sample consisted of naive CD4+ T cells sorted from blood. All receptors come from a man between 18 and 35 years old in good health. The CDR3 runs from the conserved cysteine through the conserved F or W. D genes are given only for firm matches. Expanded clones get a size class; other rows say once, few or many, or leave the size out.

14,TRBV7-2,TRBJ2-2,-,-,TGTGCCAGCAGCTTAGACCACACCCAAGGGGAGCTGTTTTTT,CASSLDHTQGELFF
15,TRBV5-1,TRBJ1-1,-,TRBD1,TGCGCCAGCAGCACCCGGACAGGCCCGAACACTGAAGCTTTCTTT,CASSTRTGPNTEAFF
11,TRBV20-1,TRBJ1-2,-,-,TGCAGTGCTAGAGTCAGGATGGGCTACACCTTC,CSARVRMGYTF
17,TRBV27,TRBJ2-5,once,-,TGTGCCAGCAGTTTATCAACGGGTCGCTGGGCAGTAGAGACCCAGTACTTC,CASSLSTGRWAVETQYF
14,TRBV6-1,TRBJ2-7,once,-,TGTGCCAGCAGTGAAGTCTCGCGGACCTACGAGCAGTACTTC,CASSEVSRTYEQYF
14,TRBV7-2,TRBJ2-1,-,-,TGTGCCAGCAGCTCCGGGGACCATTACAATGAGCAGTTCTTC,CASSSGDHYNEQFF
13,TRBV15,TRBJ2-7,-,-,TGTGCCACCAGCGCAGACAGGACCTACGAGCAGTACTTC,CATSADRTYEQYF
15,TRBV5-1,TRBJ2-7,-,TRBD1,TGCGCCAGCAGCCTACAGGACAGGGGTAGGAACGAGCAGTACTTC,CASSLQDRGRNEQYF
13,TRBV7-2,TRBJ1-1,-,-,TGTGCCAGCAGCTCATCGACAAACACTGAAGCTTTCTTT,CASSSSTNTEAFF
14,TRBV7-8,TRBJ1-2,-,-,TGTGCCAGCAGCTTAGATGGACCCACCTATGGCTACACCTTC,CASSLDGPTYGYTF
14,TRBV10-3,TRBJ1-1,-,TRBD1,TGTGCCATCAGTGCTAACAGGGGCTCTACTGAAGCTTTCTTT,CAISANRGSTEAFF
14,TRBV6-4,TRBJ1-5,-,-,TGTGCCAGCAGTCCCCGGGGTACGGATCAGCCCCAGCATTTT,CASSPRGTDQPQHF
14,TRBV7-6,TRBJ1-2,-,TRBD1,TGTGCCAGCAGCACCGGACAGGGGGCATATGGCTACACCTTC,CASSTGQGAYGYTF
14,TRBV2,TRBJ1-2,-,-,TGTGCCAGCAGTATTCGACAGGTCCACTATGGCTACACCTTC,CASSIRQVHYGYTF
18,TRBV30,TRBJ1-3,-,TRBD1,TGTGCCTGGAGTGGGGGACAGTCGGTTACCCCCTCTGGAAACACCATATATTTT,CAWSGGQSVTPSGNTIYF
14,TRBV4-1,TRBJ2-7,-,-,TGCGCCAGCAGCCTCCAGGGACTCTCCTACGAGCAGTACTTC,CASSLQGLSYEQYF
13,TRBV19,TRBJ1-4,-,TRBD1,TGTGCCACCCGGGACAGACTTAATGAAAAACTGTTTTTT,CATRDRLNEKLFF
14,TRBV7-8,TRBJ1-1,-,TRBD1,TGTGCCAGCAGCATTATAGCCCAGACAGGGGTAGCTTTCTTT,CASSIIAQTGVAFF
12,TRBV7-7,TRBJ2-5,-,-,TGTGCTAGCAGCTTAGATGTCGGACTCCAGTACTTC,CASSLDVGLQYF
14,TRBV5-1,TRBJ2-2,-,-,TGCGCCAGCAGCTTTGGGGGTTTCCCCGGGGAGCTGTTTTTT,CASSFGGFPGELFF
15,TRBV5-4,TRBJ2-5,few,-,TGTGCCAGCAGCTTGGATCACAGGGGAGGAGAGACCCAGTACTTC,CASSLDHRGGETQYF
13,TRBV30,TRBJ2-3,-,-,TGTGCCTGGAGTGTACGTCGGGGCCTCGGGCAGTATTTT,CAWSVRRGLGQYF
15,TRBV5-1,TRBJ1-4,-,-,TGCGCCAGCAGCTTGCAAGGACGGATGAATGAAAAACTGTTTTTT,CASSLQGRMNEKLFF
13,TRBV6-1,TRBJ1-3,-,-,TGTGCCAGCAGAGCCAGCTCTGGAAACACCATATATTTT,CASRASSGNTIYF
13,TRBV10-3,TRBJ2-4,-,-,TGTGCCATCGGCGGTGGAGAGGGAAACATTCAGTACTTC,CAIGGGEGNIQYF
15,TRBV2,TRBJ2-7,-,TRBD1,TGTGCCAGCAGACCTCCGGACAGGGCTCCCTACGAGCAGTACTTC,CASRPPDRAPYEQYF
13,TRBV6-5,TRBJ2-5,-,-,TGTGCCAGCAGTTACCTTAGAGTCGGGACCCAGTACTTC,CASSYLRVGTQYF
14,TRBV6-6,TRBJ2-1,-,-,TGTGCCAGCAGTTACTCCGAAGACGGAAATGAGCAGTTCTTC,CASSYSEDGNEQFF
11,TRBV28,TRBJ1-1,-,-,TGTGCCAGCAGTTTATTAACTGAAGCTTTCTTT,CASSLLTEAFF
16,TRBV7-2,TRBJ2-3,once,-,TGTGCCAGCAGCTTGTCTGGGCAGGTCGGCACAGATACGCAGTATTTT,CASSLSGQVGTDTQYF
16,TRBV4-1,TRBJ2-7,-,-,TGCGCCAGCAGCCCTACGGGAACGGGTATAACCTACGAGCAGTACTTC,CASSPTGTGITYEQYF